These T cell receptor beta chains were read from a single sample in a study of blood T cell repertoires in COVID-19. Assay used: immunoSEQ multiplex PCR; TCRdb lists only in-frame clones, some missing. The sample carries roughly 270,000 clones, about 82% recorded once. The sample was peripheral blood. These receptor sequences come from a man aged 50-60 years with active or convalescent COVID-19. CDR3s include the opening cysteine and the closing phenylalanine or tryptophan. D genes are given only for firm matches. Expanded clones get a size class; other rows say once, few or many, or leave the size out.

cdr3_aa: CASRLAGGPHNEQFF
cdr3_nt: TGTGCCAGCAGACTAGCGGGAGGGCCCCACAATGAGCAGTTCTTC
j_call: TRBJ2-1
v_call: TRBV27
d_call: TRBD2
clone_size: NA

cdr3_aa: CASVTDPSSYNEQFF
cdr3_nt: TGTGCCAGCGTCACCGATCCCAGCTCCTACAATGAGCAGTTCTTC
j_call: TRBJ2-1
v_call: TRBV6-6
d_call: NA
clone_size: NA

cdr3_aa: CASSLTSGETQYF
cdr3_nt: TGTGCCAGCAGCCTGACTAGCGGTGAGACCCAGTACTTC
j_call: TRBJ2-5
v_call: TRBV5-5
d_call: TRBD2
clone_size: NA

cdr3_aa: CASSPRLAGGDEQFF
cdr3_nt: TGTGCCAGCTCACCACGACTAGCGGGAGGCGATGAGCAGTTCTTC
j_call: TRBJ2-1
v_call: TRBV18
d_call: TRBD2
clone_size: NA

cdr3_aa: CASSGGSSYEQYF
cdr3_nt: TGCGCCAGCAGCGGCGGGAGTTCTTACGAGCAGTACTTC
j_call: TRBJ2-7
v_call: TRBV5-1
d_call: TRBD2
clone_size: NA

cdr3_aa: CASSLRGGPGYEQYF
cdr3_nt: TGTGCCAGCAGCCTACGCGGGGGACCGGGGTACGAGCAGTACTTC
j_call: TRBJ2-7
v_call: TRBV7-3
d_call: TRBD2
clone_size: NA

cdr3_aa: CASSREPDYGYTF
cdr3_nt: TGTGCCAGTAGTAGGGAGCCCGACTATGGCTACACCTTC
j_call: TRBJ1-2
v_call: TRBV19
d_call: NA
clone_size: once

cdr3_aa: CASRPLEKVREQYF
cdr3_nt: TGTGCCAGCAGGCCACTAGAGAAGGTGCGGGAGCAGTACTTC
j_call: TRBJ2-7
v_call: TRBV6-5
d_call: NA
clone_size: NA

cdr3_aa: CASSIMTSPINEQFF
cdr3_nt: TGTGCCAGTAGTATCATGACTAGCCCGATAAATGAGCAGTTCTTC
j_call: TRBJ2-1
v_call: TRBV19
d_call: TRBD2
clone_size: NA

cdr3_aa: CASSLGTVYEQYF
cdr3_nt: TGTGCCAGCAGCTTAGGGACAGTTTACGAGCAGTACTTC
j_call: TRBJ2-7
v_call: TRBV11-2
d_call: NA
clone_size: few

cdr3_aa: CASSSSGWSTEAFF
cdr3_nt: TGTGCCAGCAGCTCCTCGGGTTGGAGCACTGAAGCTTTCTTT
j_call: TRBJ1-1
v_call: TRBV6-5
d_call: NA
clone_size: NA

cdr3_aa: CASIMTPLGSPLHF
cdr3_nt: TGTGCCAGCATTATGACACCTTTGGGTTCACCCCTCCACTTT
j_call: TRBJ1-6
v_call: TRBV6-5
d_call: NA
clone_size: NA

cdr3_aa: CASSVGGVDTEAFF
cdr3_nt: TGTGCCAGCAGCGTAGGGGGAGTGGACACTGAAGCTTTCTTT
j_call: TRBJ1-1
v_call: TRBV9
d_call: NA
clone_size: NA

cdr3_aa: CASSPPGETQYF
cdr3_nt: TGTGCCAGCAGCCCCCCCGGAGAGACCCAGTACTTC
j_call: TRBJ2-5
v_call: TRBV5-4
d_call: NA
clone_size: NA

cdr3_aa: CASNGRTDTQYF
cdr3_nt: TGTGCCAGCAATGGGAGGACAGATACGCAGTATTTT
j_call: TRBJ2-3
v_call: TRBV28
d_call: NA
clone_size: NA

cdr3_aa: CASSLETSGGDTDTQYF
cdr3_nt: TGTGCCAGCAGCCTAGAGACTAGCGGAGGTGACACAGATACGCAGTATTTT
j_call: TRBJ2-3
v_call: TRBV4-2
d_call: TRBD2
clone_size: NA

cdr3_aa: CASSGQGSQPQHF
cdr3_nt: TGTGCCAGCAGTGGGCAGGGGTCTCAGCCCCAGCATTTT
j_call: TRBJ1-5
v_call: TRBV25-1
d_call: NA
clone_size: many

cdr3_aa: CASSQGKGDGSPLHF
cdr3_nt: TGCGCCAGCAGCCAAGGAAAGGGGGATGGTTCACCCCTCCACTTT
j_call: TRBJ1-6
v_call: TRBV4-3
d_call: NA
clone_size: few

cdr3_aa: CASSVQVNTEAFF
cdr3_nt: TGTGCCAGTAGCGTCCAGGTTAACACTGAAGCTTTCTTT
j_call: TRBJ1-1
v_call: TRBV19
d_call: NA
clone_size: few

cdr3_aa: CASSRSREGTQYF
cdr3_nt: TGTGCCAGTAGTAGGAGCCGGGAGGGGACCCAGTACTTC
j_call: TRBJ2-5
v_call: TRBV19
d_call: TRBD2
clone_size: NA

cdr3_aa: CASSPSGTAYEQYF
cdr3_nt: TGTGCCAGCAGCCCTAGCGGGACCGCCTACGAGCAGTACTTC
j_call: TRBJ2-7
v_call: TRBV5-5
d_call: TRBD2
clone_size: once

cdr3_aa: CASSPPGLAGVSYYEQYF
cdr3_nt: TGTGCCAGCAGTCCGCCGGGACTAGCGGGAGTTTCCTACTACGAGCAGTACTTC
j_call: TRBJ2-7
v_call: TRBV27
d_call: TRBD2
clone_size: NA

cdr3_aa: CASSFLPGTAPGNTIYF
cdr3_nt: TGTGCCAGCAGCTTTCTACCAGGGACAGCCCCAGGAAACACCATATATTTT
j_call: TRBJ1-3
v_call: TRBV7-9
d_call: TRBD1
clone_size: NA

cdr3_aa: CSVEARGNTEAFF
cdr3_nt: TGCAGCGTTGAGGCCAGGGGGAACACTGAAGCTTTCTTT
j_call: TRBJ1-1
v_call: TRBV29-1
d_call: NA
clone_size: NA

cdr3_aa: CASRRIGTEEQYF
cdr3_nt: TGTGCCAGTAGACGAATCGGTACGGAGGAGCAGTACTTC
j_call: TRBJ2-7
v_call: TRBV19
d_call: NA
clone_size: NA

cdr3_aa: CASSRGGAGEAFF
cdr3_nt: TGTGCCAGCAGCCGAGGGGGCGCGGGTGAAGCTTTCTTT
j_call: TRBJ1-1
v_call: TRBV12-3/TRBV12-4
d_call: TRBD1
clone_size: NA

cdr3_aa: CASSHRGLNYGYTF
cdr3_nt: TGCGCCAGCAGCCACAGGGGGCTGAACTATGGCTACACCTTC
j_call: TRBJ1-2
v_call: TRBV5-1
d_call: TRBD1
clone_size: NA

cdr3_aa: CASSFSDRGFNYGYTF
cdr3_nt: TGCGCCAGCAGCTTCTCGGACAGGGGATTTAACTATGGCTACACCTTC
j_call: TRBJ1-2
v_call: TRBV5-1
d_call: TRBD1
clone_size: NA

cdr3_aa: CAGGDSNTGELFF
cdr3_nt: TGTGCCGGGGGGGATTCGAACACCGGGGAGCTGTTTTTT
j_call: TRBJ2-2
v_call: TRBV6-5
d_call: TRBD2
clone_size: NA

cdr3_aa: CASSLGSGYTGELFF
cdr3_nt: TGTGCCAGCAGCTTAGGTAGCGGATACACCGGGGAGCTGTTTTTT
j_call: TRBJ2-2
v_call: TRBV7-9
d_call: NA
clone_size: NA

cdr3_aa: CASSYDRVGGYTF
cdr3_nt: TGTGCCAGCAGCTATGACAGGGTGGGCGGCTACACCTTC
j_call: TRBJ1-2
v_call: TRBV6-5
d_call: TRBD1
clone_size: NA

cdr3_aa: CASQLTPGDGYTF
cdr3_nt: TGTGCCAGTCAATTAACCCCAGGGGATGGCTACACCTTC
j_call: TRBJ1-2
v_call: TRBV19
d_call: NA
clone_size: NA

cdr3_aa: CASSEAFYGNSAYEQYF
cdr3_nt: TGTGCCAGCAGTGAAGCCTTCTACGGGAACAGTGCCTACGAGCAGTACTTC
j_call: TRBJ2-7
v_call: TRBV6-1
d_call: NA
clone_size: NA

cdr3_aa: CASSHTRPSTDTQYF
cdr3_nt: TGCGCCAGCAGCCACACCAGGCCAAGCACAGATACGCAGTATTTT
j_call: TRBJ2-3
v_call: TRBV5-1
d_call: NA
clone_size: NA

cdr3_aa: CATEGQGDLGTGANVLTF
cdr3_nt: TGTGCCACCGAGGGACAGGGGGACCTAGGGACTGGGGCCAACGTCCTGACTTTC
j_call: TRBJ2-6
v_call: TRBV2
d_call: TRBD1
clone_size: NA

cdr3_aa: CASSFRTGDEQFF
cdr3_nt: TGTGCCAGCAGCTTTAGGACAGGGGATGAGCAGTTCTTC
j_call: TRBJ2-1
v_call: TRBV5-6
d_call: TRBD1
clone_size: once

cdr3_aa: CASSFGQGARAFF
cdr3_nt: TGTGCCAGCAGCTTCGGACAGGGGGCGAGAGCTTTCTTT
j_call: TRBJ1-1
v_call: TRBV11-2
d_call: TRBD1
clone_size: once

cdr3_aa: CASSLRDLQFF
cdr3_nt: TGTGCCAGCAGCTTACGCGATTTGCAGTTCTTC
j_call: TRBJ2-1
v_call: TRBV5-6
d_call: NA
clone_size: NA

cdr3_aa: CASSENRGRNFTDTQYF
cdr3_nt: TGTGCCAGCAGTGAAAACAGGGGAAGGAATTTCACAGATACGCAGTATTTT
j_call: TRBJ2-3
v_call: TRBV25-1
d_call: TRBD1
clone_size: NA

cdr3_aa: CASIPDRANTEAFF
cdr3_nt: TGTGCCAGCATACCGGACAGGGCGAACACTGAAGCTTTCTTT
j_call: TRBJ1-1
v_call: TRBV2
d_call: TRBD1
clone_size: once